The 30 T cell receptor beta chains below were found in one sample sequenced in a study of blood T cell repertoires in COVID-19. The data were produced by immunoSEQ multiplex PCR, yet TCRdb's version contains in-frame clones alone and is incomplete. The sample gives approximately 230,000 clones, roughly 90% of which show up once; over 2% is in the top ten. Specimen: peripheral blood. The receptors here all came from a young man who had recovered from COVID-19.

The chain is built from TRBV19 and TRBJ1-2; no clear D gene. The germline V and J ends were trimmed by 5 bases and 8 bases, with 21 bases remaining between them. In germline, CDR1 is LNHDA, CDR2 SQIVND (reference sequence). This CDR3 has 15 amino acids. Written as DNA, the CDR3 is TGTGCCAGTAGTCCCCCTTCCCGGGAAGGAAGGGGCTACACCTTC. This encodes CASSPPSREGRGYTF.

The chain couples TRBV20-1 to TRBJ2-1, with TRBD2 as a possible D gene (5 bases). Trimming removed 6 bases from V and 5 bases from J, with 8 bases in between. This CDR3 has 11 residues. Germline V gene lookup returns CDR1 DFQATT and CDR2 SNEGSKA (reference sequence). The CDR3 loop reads CSAERNNEQFF. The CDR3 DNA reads TGCAGTGCAGAGCGGAACAATGAGCAGTTCTTC.

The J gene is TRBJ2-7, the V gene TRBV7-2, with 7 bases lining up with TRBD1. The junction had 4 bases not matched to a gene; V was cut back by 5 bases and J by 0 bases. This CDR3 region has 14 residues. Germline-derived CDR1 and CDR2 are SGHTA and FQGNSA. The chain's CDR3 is CASSRDSSSYEQYF. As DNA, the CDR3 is TGTGCCAGCAGCCGGGACAGTTCCTCCTACGAGCAGTACTTC.

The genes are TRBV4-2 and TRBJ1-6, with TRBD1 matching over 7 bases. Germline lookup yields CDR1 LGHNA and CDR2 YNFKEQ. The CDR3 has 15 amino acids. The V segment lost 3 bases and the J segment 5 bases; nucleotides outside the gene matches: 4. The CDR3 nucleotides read TGTGCCAGCAGCCAGGCAGACAGGGATAATTCACCCCTCCACTTT. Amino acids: CASSQADRDNSPLHF.

CDR3 sequence (DNA): TGTGCCAGCAGCTTAGGCGAAGGTAGCGGATACGAGCAGTACTTC. As protein: CASSLGEGSGYEQYF. The chain combines TRBV13 with TRBJ2-7, with a weak D call TRBD2 (6 bases). Trimming stripped 0 bases from V and 4 bases from J, with 13 bases between. This CDR3 comprises 15 residues. CDR1 is PRHDT and CDR2 is FYEKMQ in the germline V gene (reference sequence). The whole variable domain, filled in from reference TRBV13 and TRBJ2-7, reads AAGVIQSPRHLIKEKRETATLKCYPIPRHDTVYWYQQGPGQDPQFLISFYEKMQSDKGSIPDRFSAQQFSDYHSELNMSSLELGDSALYFCASSLGEGSGYEQYFGPGTRLTVT.

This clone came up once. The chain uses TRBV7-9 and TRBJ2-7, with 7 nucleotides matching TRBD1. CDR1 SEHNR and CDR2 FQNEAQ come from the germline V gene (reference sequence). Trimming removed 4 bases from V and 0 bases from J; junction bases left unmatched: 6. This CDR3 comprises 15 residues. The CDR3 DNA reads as TGTGCCAGCAGCTCACCTACAGGGGCCTCCTACGAGCAGTACTTC. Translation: CASSSPTGASYEQYF.

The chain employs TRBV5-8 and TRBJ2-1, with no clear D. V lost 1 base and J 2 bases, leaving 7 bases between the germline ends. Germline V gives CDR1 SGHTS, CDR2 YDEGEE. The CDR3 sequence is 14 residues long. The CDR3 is CASSLWPAYNEQFF. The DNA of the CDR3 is TGTGCCAGCAGCTTGTGGCCAGCCTACAATGAGCAGTTCTTC.

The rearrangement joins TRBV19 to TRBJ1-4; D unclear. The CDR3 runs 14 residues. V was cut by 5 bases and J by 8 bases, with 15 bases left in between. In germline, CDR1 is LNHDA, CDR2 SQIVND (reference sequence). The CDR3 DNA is TGTGCCAGTAGTGCCTCACATGTAGCGGAAAAACTGTTTTTT. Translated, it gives CASSASHVAEKLFF.

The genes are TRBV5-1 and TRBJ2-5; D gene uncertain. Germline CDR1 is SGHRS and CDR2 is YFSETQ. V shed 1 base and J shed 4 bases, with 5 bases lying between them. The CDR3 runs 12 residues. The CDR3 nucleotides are TGCGCCAGCAGCTTGCGCAGAGAGACCCAGTACTTC. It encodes CASSLRRETQYF.

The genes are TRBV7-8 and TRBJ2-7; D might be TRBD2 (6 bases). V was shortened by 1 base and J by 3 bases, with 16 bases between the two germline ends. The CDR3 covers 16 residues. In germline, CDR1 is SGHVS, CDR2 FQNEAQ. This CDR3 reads CASSLEEMGGNYEQYF. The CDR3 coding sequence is TGTGCCAGCAGCTTAGAAGAAATGGGAGGAAACTACGAGCAGTACTTC. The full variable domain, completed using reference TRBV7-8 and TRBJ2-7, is GAGVSQSPRYKVAKRGQDVALRCDPISGHVSLFWYQQALGQGPEFLTYFQNEAQLDKSGLPSDRFFAERPEGSVSTLKIQRTQQEDSAVYLCASSLEEMGGNYEQYFGPGTRLTVT.

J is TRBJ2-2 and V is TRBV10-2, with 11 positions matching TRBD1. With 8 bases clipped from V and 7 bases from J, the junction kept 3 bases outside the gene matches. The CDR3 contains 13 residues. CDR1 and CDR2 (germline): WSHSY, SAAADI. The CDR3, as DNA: TGCGCCAGCGGACAGGGGGCAAACGGGGAGCTGTTTTTT. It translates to CASGQGANGELFF.

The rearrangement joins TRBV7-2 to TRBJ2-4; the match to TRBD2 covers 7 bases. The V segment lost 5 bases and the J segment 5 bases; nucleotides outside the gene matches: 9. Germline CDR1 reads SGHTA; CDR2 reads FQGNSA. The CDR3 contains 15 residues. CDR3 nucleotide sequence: TGTGCCAGCAGCGGTAGGACGGCGGGGGAAAACATTCAGTACTTC. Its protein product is CASSGRTAGENIQYF. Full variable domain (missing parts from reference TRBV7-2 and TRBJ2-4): GAGVSQSPSNKVTEKGKDVELRCDPISGHTALYWYRQSLGQGLEFLIYFQGNSAPDKSGLPSDRFSAERTGGSVSTLTIQRTQQEDSAVYLCASSGRTAGENIQYFGAGTRLSVL.

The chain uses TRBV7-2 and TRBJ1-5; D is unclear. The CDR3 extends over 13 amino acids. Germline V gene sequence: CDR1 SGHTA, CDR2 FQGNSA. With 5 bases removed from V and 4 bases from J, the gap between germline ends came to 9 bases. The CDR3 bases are TGTGCCAGCAGCATCACAGTAAATCAGCCCCAGCATTTT. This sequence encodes CASSITVNQPQHF.

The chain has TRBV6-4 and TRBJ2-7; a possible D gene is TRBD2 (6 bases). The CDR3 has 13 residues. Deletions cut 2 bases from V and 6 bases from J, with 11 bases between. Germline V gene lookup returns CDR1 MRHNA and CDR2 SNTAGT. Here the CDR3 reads CASSDGRGGEQYF. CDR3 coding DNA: TGTGCCAGCAGTGACGGTAGGGGAGGCGAGCAGTACTTC.

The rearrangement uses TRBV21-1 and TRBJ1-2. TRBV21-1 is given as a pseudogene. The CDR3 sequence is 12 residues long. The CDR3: CASGEGGYGYTF. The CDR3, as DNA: TGTGCCAGCGGCGAGGGTGGCTATGGCTACACCTTC.

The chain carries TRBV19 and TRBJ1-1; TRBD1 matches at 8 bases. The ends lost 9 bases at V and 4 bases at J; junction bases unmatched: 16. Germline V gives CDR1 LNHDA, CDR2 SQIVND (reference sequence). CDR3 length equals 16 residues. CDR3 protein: CASSPWPRTGSTEAFF. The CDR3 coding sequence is TGTGCCAGCAGTCCATGGCCCCGGACAGGGAGCACTGAAGCTTTCTTT.

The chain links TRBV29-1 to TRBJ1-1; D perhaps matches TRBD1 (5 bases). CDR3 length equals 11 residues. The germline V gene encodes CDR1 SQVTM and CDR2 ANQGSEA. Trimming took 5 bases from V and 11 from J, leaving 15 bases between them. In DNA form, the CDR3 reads TGCAGCGTTTACGACAGAATGACGGCTTTCTTT. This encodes CSVYDRMTAFF.

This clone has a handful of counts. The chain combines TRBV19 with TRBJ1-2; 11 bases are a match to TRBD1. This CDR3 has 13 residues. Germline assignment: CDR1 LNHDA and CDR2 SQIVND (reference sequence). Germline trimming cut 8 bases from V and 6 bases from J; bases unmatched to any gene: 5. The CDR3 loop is CASWTGGVDGYTF. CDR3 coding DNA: TGTGCCAGTTGGACAGGGGGCGTGGATGGCTACACCTTC.

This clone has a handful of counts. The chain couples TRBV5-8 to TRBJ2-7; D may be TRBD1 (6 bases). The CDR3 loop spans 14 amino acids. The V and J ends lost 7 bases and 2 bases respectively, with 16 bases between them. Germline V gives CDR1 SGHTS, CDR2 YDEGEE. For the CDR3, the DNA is TGTGCCAGCGAGAACCTTGGGGGCGCCTACGAGCAGTACTTC. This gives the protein CASENLGGAYEQYF.

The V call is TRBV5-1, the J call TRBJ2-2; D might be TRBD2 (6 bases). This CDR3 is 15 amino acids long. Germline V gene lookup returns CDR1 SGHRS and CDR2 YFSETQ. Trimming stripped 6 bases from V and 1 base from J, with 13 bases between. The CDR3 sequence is CASTAGTLNTGELFF. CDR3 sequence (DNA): TGCGCCAGCACTGCTGGGACTTTGAACACCGGGGAGCTGTTTTTT.

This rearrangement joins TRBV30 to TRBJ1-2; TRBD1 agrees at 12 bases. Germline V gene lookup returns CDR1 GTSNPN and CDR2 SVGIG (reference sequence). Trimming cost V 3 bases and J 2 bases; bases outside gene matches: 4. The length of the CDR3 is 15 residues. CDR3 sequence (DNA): TGTGCCTGGAGGAGAGGGACAGGGGGCAACTATGGCTACACCTTC. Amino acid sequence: CAWRRGTGGNYGYTF.

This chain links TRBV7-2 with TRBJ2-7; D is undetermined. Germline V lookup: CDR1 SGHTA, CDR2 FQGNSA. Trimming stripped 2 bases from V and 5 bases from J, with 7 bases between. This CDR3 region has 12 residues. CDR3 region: CASSLRVDEQYF. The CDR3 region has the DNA TGTGCCAGCAGCTTAAGAGTCGACGAGCAGTACTTC.

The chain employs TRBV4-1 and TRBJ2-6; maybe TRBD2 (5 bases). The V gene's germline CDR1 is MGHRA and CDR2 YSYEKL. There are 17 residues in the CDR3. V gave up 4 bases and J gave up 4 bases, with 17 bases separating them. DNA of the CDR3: TGCGCCAGCAGCCTCAGTGAGGGCCCGTCCGGGGCCAACGTCCTGACTTTC. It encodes CASSLSEGPSGANVLTF.

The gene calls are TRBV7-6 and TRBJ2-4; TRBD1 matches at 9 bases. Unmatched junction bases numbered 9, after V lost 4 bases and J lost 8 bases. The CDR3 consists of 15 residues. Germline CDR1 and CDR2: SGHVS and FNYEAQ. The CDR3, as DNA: TGTGCCAGCAGCTCAAACAGGGGGCGCAGGGACATTCAGTACTTC. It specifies CASSSNRGRRDIQYF.

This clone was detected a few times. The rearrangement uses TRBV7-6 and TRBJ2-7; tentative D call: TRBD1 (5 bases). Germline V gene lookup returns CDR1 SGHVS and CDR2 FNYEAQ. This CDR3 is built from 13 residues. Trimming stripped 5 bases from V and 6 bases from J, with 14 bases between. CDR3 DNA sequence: TGTGCCAGCAGCCACGCAACCGACAGCGAGCAGTACTTC. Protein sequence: CASSHATDSEQYF.

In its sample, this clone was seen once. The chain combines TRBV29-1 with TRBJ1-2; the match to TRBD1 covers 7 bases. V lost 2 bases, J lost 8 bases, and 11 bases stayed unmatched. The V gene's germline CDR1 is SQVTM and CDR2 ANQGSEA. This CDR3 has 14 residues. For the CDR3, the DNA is TGCAGCGTTGAACAGACAGGGCTATCAGGGGGCTACACCTTC. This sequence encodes CSVEQTGLSGGYTF.

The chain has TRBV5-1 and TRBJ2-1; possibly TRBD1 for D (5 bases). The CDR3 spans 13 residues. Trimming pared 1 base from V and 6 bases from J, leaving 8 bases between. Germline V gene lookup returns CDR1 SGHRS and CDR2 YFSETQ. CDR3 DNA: TGCGCCAGCAGCTTGCAGGGCCTCAATGAGCAGTTCTTC. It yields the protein CASSLQGLNEQFF.

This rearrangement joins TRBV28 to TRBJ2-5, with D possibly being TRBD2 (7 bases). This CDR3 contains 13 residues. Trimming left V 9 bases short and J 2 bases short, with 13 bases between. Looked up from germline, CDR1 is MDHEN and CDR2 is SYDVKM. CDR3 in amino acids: CASGKGGQETQYF. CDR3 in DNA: TGTGCCAGTGGAAAGGGGGGGCAAGAGACCCAGTACTTC.

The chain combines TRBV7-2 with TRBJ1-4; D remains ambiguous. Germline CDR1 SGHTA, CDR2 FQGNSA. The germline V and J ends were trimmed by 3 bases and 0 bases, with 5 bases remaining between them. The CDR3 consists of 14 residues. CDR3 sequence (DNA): TGTGCCAGCAGCTTTACTGCAACTAATGAAAAACTGTTTTTT. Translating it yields CASSFTATNEKLFF.

CDR3 nucleotide sequence: TGTGCCTGGAGTAGGGACAGTCAGGGGGGCTACACCTTC. This sequence encodes CAWSRDSQGGYTF. This rearrangement joins TRBV30 to TRBJ1-2; 7 bases are shared with TRBD1. V was clipped by 2 bases and J by 8 bases; unmatched bases: 8. CDR1 and CDR2 (germline): GTSNPN, SVGIG (reference sequence). The CDR3 is 13 residues long.